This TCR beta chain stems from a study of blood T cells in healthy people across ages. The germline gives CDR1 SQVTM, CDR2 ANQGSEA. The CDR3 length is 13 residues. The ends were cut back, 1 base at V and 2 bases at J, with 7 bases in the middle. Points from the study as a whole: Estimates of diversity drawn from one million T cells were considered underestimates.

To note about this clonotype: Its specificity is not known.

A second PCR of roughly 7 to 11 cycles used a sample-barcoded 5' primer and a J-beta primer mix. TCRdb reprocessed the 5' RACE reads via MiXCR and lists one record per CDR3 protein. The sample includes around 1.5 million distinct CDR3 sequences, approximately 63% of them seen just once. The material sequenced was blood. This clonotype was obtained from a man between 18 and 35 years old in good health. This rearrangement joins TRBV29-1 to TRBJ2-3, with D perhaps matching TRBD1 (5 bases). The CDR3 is CSVEGQITDTQYF. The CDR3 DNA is TGCAGCGTTGAAGGACAGATCACAGATACGCAGTATTTT.